This is a list of T cell receptor beta chains from one sample in a study of T cell changes during pregnancy in multiple sclerosis. Some clones are missing from TCRdb's copy, which holds only in-frame ones; the method was immunoSEQ multiplex PCR. The sample lists 70,000 to 100,000 clones; over 80% were seen once. The starting material was peripheral blood, obtained in the first trimester of pregnancy. Source of these receptors: a female donor with multiple sclerosis, enrolled in a pregnancy study. Each CDR3 is given with its conserved first and last residue. Fields, in order: J gene, V gene, CDR3 protein.

TRBJ2-2,TRBV5-8,CASSPLSAPQPEGFF
TRBJ2-5,TRBV14,CASSQSGLQETQYF
TRBJ2-3,TRBV13,CASSPPPLTGGPGDTQYF
TRBJ2-7,TRBV6-5,CASSASGWYYEQYF
TRBJ2-1,TRBV27,CASSGRPGTRDYNEQFF
TRBJ1-2,TRBV30,CAWSVLRTGGYTF
TRBJ1-6,TRBV5-4,CASSEDRTYNSPLHF
TRBJ1-3,TRBV6-1,CASSDWQSGNTIYF
TRBJ1-6,TRBV5-4,CASSSWGTDNSPLHF
TRBJ1-5,TRBV30,CAWSNHGGGNRPQHF
TRBJ1-1,TRBV15,CATSRAPRVNTEAFF
TRBJ1-5,TRBV5-6,CASSSIGHRGVQPQHF
TRBJ2-5,TRBV27,CASRGGAGTEETQYF
TRBJ2-2,TRBV5-5,CASSLVAGATGELFF
TRBJ1-1,TRBV19,CASSISRVSSTEAFF
TRBJ1-1,TRBV6-5,CASSYDSPTEAFF
TRBJ2-5,TRBV6-5,CATSQGARGTQYF
TRBJ2-7,TRBV7-8,CASTIGLLGYEQYF
TRBJ1-1,TRBV9,CASSGQGAHTEAFF
TRBJ2-4,TRBV30,CAWSPLLAKNIQYF
TRBJ1-2,TRBV18,CASSHRDYGYTF
TRBJ1-1,TRBV29-1,CSAVQGPNTEAFF
TRBJ1-6,TRBV6-6,CASSPDRGNSPLHF
TRBJ1-2,TRBV7-9,CASSADRSYGYTF
TRBJ2-2,TRBV11-2,CASSSRDTGELFF
TRBJ2-4,TRBV28,CASSFAGPSVKNIQYF
TRBJ1-2,TRBV9,CASSAATGKANYGYTF
TRBJ2-3,TRBV10-3,CAIRDRDTQYF
TRBJ2-3,TRBV18,CASSAGLVSADTQYF
TRBJ1-1,TRBV21-1,CASSRGRGRIGNTEAFF
TRBJ2-1,TRBV5-4,CASSPNPSDEQFF
TRBJ1-3,TRBV27,CASSLTGSGNTIYF
TRBJ2-3,TRBV13,CASSSRQGPGLETSDTQYF
TRBJ1-2,TRBV30,CACLTGAVYGYTF
TRBJ1-6,TRBV30,CASLVGVGSSPLHF
TRBJ2-3,TRBV2,CAKTMGLGTSTDTQYF
TRBJ2-3,TRBV13,CASSLSGLAGDTQYF
TRBJ2-5,TRBV6-5,CASSFPQGTQETQYF
TRBJ1-4,TRBV7-6,CASSLVGGEVNEKLFF
TRBJ2-4,TRBV2,CASSVTSGGQYF
TRBJ1-5,TRBV6-6,CASSSTGGANRQPQHF
TRBJ1-4,TRBV5-6,CASSSHRDNMFF
TRBJ2-7,TRBV5-5,CASSTTVTAYEQYF
TRBJ2-7,TRBV6-6,CASSSPTGTGNEQYF